These 11 T cell receptor beta chains came from one sample sequenced in a study of cytomegalovirus exposure and HLA in healthy donors (dated by TCRdb to about 2017). The library came from the immunoSEQ multiplex PCR assay. For the multiplex PCR, a mixture combining 60 forward primers for TCR Vbeta segments and 13 reverse primers for TCR Jbeta segments was used. TCRdb provides this immuneACCESS table in a form limited to in-frame rearrangements. Some clones are lacking; in checked studies, under half of them reflect an unresolved V gene, and why the rest are absent is not known. The sample table records roughly 42,000 clones. Of the sample, roughly 1.4% is held by the ten largest clones. Sequencing was done on a sample of PBMCs. These receptors were taken from a man younger than 40 in good health and CMV-seronegative.

The chain links TRBV18 to TRBJ1-4; D is perhaps TRBD1 (5 bases). Germline CDR1 and CDR2: KGHSH and LQKENI. This CDR3 has 15 amino acids. Trimming left V 1 base short and J 3 bases short, with 9 bases between. CDR3 sequence reads: CASSPLWGPNEKLFF. In nucleotides, the CDR3 is TGTGCCAGCTCACCACTCTGGGGCCCTAATGAAAAACTGTTTTTT.

The chain joins TRBV29-1 to TRBJ1-2, with 7 bases that match TRBD1. The germline V gene encodes CDR1 SQVTM and CDR2 ANQGSEA. The CDR3 covers 14 residues. Trimming cost V 6 bases and J 3 bases; bases outside gene matches: 10. The CDR3 nucleotides read TGCAGCGTGGTCGCGACAGGGCCCGACTATGGCTACACCTTC. It yields the protein CSVVATGPDYGYTF.

The chain recombines TRBV5-4 with TRBJ1-2; D unresolved. V gave up 0 bases and J gave up 0 bases, with 9 bases separating them. Germline V gives CDR1 SGHNT, CDR2 YYREEE (reference sequence). The CDR3 is 15 residues long. CDR3 in DNA: TGTGCCAGCAGCTTGGTCGGGTTAGCTAACTATGGCTACACCTTC. It translates to CASSLVGLANYGYTF. Combining the CDR3 with reference TRBV5-4 and TRBJ1-2 gives the whole variable domain ETGVTQSPTHLIKTRGQQVTLRCSSQSGHNTVSWYQQALGQGPQFIFQYYREEENGRGNFPPRFSGLQFPNYSSELNVNALELDDSALYLCASSLVGLANYGYTFGSGTRLTVV.

The CDR3 here is CASSPRTAWNYGYTF. The CDR3 coding sequence is TGTGCCAGCAGCCCCCGGACAGCGTGGAACTATGGCTACACCTTC. This chain uses TRBV9 with TRBJ1-2, with D maybe TRBD1 (6 bases). The V gene lost 4 bases and the J gene lost 2 bases, with 15 bases spanning the gap. Looked up from germline, CDR1 is SGDLS and CDR2 is YYNGEE. The CDR3 extends over 15 amino acids.

The genes are TRBV4-3 and TRBJ2-7; TRBD1 might be the D (5 bases). CDR1 LGHNA and CDR2 YSLEER come from the germline V gene. This CDR3 contains 15 residues. Trimming cost V 6 bases and J 3 bases, with 18 bases left between them. For the CDR3, the DNA is TGCGCCAGCAGTCCAAGATCCCACAGGAACTACGAGCAGTACTTC. It specifies CASSPRSHRNYEQYF.

This sequence joins TRBV29-1 and TRBJ2-5; no clear D gene. CDR1 SQVTM and CDR2 ANQGSEA come from the germline V gene. CDR3 length: 12 amino acids. Between the trimmed V and J ends, which lost 4 bases and 7 bases, there was a span of 13 bases. CDR3 loop: CSVGAPVGTQYF. CDR3 coding DNA: TGCAGCGTTGGGGCACCGGTTGGGACCCAGTACTTC.

CDR3 residues: CASSIRGQGAPYEQYF. The CDR3 DNA is TGTGCCAGTAGTATTCGGGGACAGGGGGCTCCCTACGAGCAGTACTTC. The genes are TRBV19 and TRBJ2-7; 12 nucleotides align to TRBD1. Germline CDR1 reads LNHDA; CDR2 reads SQIVND (reference sequence). CDR3 length: 16 residues. V was clipped by 3 bases and J by 2 bases; unmatched bases: 5.

The V and J genes are TRBV6-5 and TRBJ1-1; TRBD1 agrees at 7 bases. Germline CDR1 MNHEY, CDR2 SVGAGI. V trimming: 6 bases; J trimming: 1 base; junction bases outside the gene matches: 8. CDR3 size: 15 residues. The CDR3 is CASRGWDSQNTEAFF. CDR3 nucleotide sequence: TGTGCCAGCAGGGGATGGGACAGTCAGAACACTGAAGCTTTCTTT.

This sequence joins TRBV7-9 and TRBJ2-7, with 13 bases fitting TRBD2. The V gene end was trimmed by 5 bases and the J gene end by 5 bases; junction bases not matched to a gene: 9. Looked up from germline, CDR1 is SEHNR and CDR2 is FQNEAQ (reference sequence). There are 16 residues in the CDR3. As DNA, the CDR3 is TGTGCCAGCAGCCACTGGACTAGCGGGAGAGTCCACGAGCAGTACTTC. This gives the protein CASSHWTSGRVHEQYF.

The chain employs TRBV18 and TRBJ1-1, with unresolved D. The CDR3 sequence is 13 residues long. Germline assignment: CDR1 KGHSH and CDR2 LQKENI. V lost 2 bases and J lost 4, with 8 bases in between. For the CDR3, the DNA is TGTGCCAGCTCACCAAAGGGAGGCACTGAAGCTTTCTTT. Residues: CASSPKGGTEAFF. The whole variable domain, remainder taken from reference TRBV18 and TRBJ1-1, is NAGVMQNPRHLVRRRGQEARLRCSPMKGHSHVYWYRQLPEEGLKFMVYLQKENIIDESGMPKERFSAEFPKEGPSILRIQQVVRGDSAAYFCASSPKGGTEAFFGQGTRLTVV.

J is TRBJ2-7 and V is TRBV5-1, with a weak D call TRBD1 (6 bases). CDR1 and CDR2 (germline): SGHRS, YFSETQ. V was pared by 0 bases and J by 7 bases, with 14 bases between. The CDR3 is 14 residues long. The CDR3 nucleotides are TGCGCCAGCAGCTTGGGGGCAGGGGATGGGGAGCAGTACTTC. This gives the protein CASSLGAGDGEQYF.